This T cell receptor beta chain was observed in a study of control samples from healthy donors and cancer patients (dated by TCRdb to the early 2020s). V loses 4 bases, J loses 10 bases, and the germline ends lie 16 bases apart. Counted from cysteine to phenylalanine, this CDR3 has 14 amino acids. Only CDR3 DNA is held: 42 bases, read in frame from base 1. CDR1 MDHEN and CDR2 SYDVKM were looked up in the germline V gene. The library was made by the immunoSEQ multiplex PCR assay. TCRdb holds this immuneACCESS table with in-frame rearrangements only. Some clones are missing; in checked studies, unresolved V genes explain under half, and the rest has no known cause. This sample is represented by about 180,000 clones; more than 85% of them were singletons. Of the sample, roughly 2.1% is held by the ten largest clones. As regards this clone: What antigen it recognizes has not been identified. No qualities accompany the bases; no much larger clone lies one base away.

Rearrangement joined TRBV28 to TRBJ1-4; the D region possibly corresponds to TRBD1 (5 bases align). This sequence originates from a woman aged 40 to 55 in good health. Sequenced material: blood. The CDR3: CASSSTKGRGKLFF. The bases are TGTGCCAGCAGTTCAACTAAGGGACGGGGAAAACTGTTTTTT.